The 20 T cell receptor beta chains below were found in one sample sequenced in a study of control samples from healthy donors and cancer patients. Assay: immunoSEQ multiplex PCR; the TCRdb copy retains only in-frame clones and omits some. The repertoire includes around 130,000 clones, roughly 90% of them detected once, and 40% sits in the top ten. The sequenced sample was blood. The receptors shown here come from a man aged 50-59 years in good health.

This chain links TRBV7-8 with TRBJ2-7, with unresolved D. CDR1 SGHVS and CDR2 FQNEAQ come from the germline V gene. V was pared by 5 bases and J by 4 bases, with 18 bases between. The CDR3 covers 15 residues. CDR3 sequence (DNA): TGTGCCAGCAGCGAAGTGGGGTTGGACGGATACGAGCAGTACTTC. Translation gives CASSEVGLDGYEQYF.

The chain recombines TRBV7-6 with TRBJ2-1; D tentatively reads TRBD1 or TRBD2 (7 bases each). Per germline, CDR1 SGHVS and CDR2 FNYEAQ. This CDR3 comprises 15 residues. Trimming took 3 bases from V and 4 from J, leaving 13 bases between them. The CDR3 loop reads CASSFSGGGYNEQFF. The CDR3 nucleotides read TGTGCCAGCAGCTTTTCAGGGGGGGGTTACAATGAGCAGTTCTTC.

The chain couples TRBV19 to TRBJ1-1; perhaps TRBD1 as D (5 bases). Trimming pared 2 bases from V and 4 bases from J, leaving 14 bases between. There are 15 residues in the CDR3. From germline, CDR1 is LNHDA and CDR2 SQIVND (reference sequence). CDR3 amino acids: CASSISDTGSTEAFF. The CDR3 nucleotides read TGTGCCAGTAGTATATCGGACACGGGCAGCACTGAAGCTTTCTTT.

The V gene is TRBV12-3 or TRBV12-4, the J gene TRBJ1-2, with D unresolved. The CDR3 is made up of 13 amino acids. V was shortened by 1 base and J by 2 bases, with 5 bases between the two germline ends. DNA of the CDR3: TGTGCCAGCAGTTTAGGACGGAACTATGGCTACACCTTC. As protein: CASSLGRNYGYTF.

V gene TRBV27 combines with J gene TRBJ2-2, with 10 nucleotides matching TRBD2. The CDR3 runs to 15 residues. Germline values: CDR1 MNHEY, CDR2 SMNVEV (reference sequence). Unmatched junction bases numbered 7, after V lost 6 bases and J lost 6 bases. The CDR3 region is CASSPAGTSAGELFF. CDR3 coding DNA: TGTGCCAGCAGCCCCGCCGGGACTAGCGCCGGGGAGCTGTTTTTT.

CDR3 nucleotide sequence: TGTGCCAGTAGTAAGGTAGGGGGAGACGCTGAAGCTTTCTTT. Protein product: CASSKVGGDAEAFF. The chain joins TRBV19 to TRBJ1-1; TRBD1 might be the D (6 bases). The V end lost 4 bases, the J end lost 6 bases, and 15 bases lay between the germline ends. Germline V gene sequence: CDR1 LNHDA, CDR2 SQIVND (reference sequence). The CDR3 spans 14 residues.

The chain uses TRBV6-5 and TRBJ2-3, with 7 positions matching TRBD1. J was trimmed by 4 bases and V by 2 bases; bases with no gene match: 3. CDR1 and CDR2 from the germline V gene are MNHEY and SVGAGI. The CDR3 sequence is 14 residues long. In nucleotides, the CDR3 is TGTGCCAGCAGTTACGACAGGGACCCAGATACGCAGTATTTT. It encodes CASSYDRDPDTQYF.

V usage is TRBV6-5 and J usage is TRBJ1-4; D is possibly TRBD1 (5 bases). The V gene lost 7 bases and the J gene lost 0 bases, with 12 bases spanning the gap. Germline-derived CDR1 and CDR2 are MNHEY and SVGAGI. This CDR3 comprises 15 residues. CDR3: CASKLGAPTNEKLFF. CDR3 nucleotides: TGTGCCAGCAAGCTAGGGGCTCCAACTAATGAAAAACTGTTTTTT.

This rearrangement joins TRBV7-2 to TRBJ2-2; tentatively, D is TRBD2 (6 bases). Trimming stripped 1 base from V and 7 bases from J, with 10 bases between. The germline CDR1 and CDR2 sequences are SGHTA and FQGNSA. The CDR3 spans 14 residues. CDR3 sequence: CASSLEGRSGELFF. CDR3 nucleotide sequence: TGTGCCAGCAGCTTAGAAGGGAGGAGCGGGGAGCTGTTTTTT.

The genes are TRBV7-2 and TRBJ2-5; TRBD2 is a possible D gene (6 bases). Germline V gives CDR1 SGHTA, CDR2 FQGNSA. The V end lost 5 bases, the J end lost 4 bases, and 17 bases lay between the germline ends. This CDR3 comprises 15 residues. CDR3 bases: TGTGCCAGCAGCCCCCAGGCGGGGAGAGGAGAGACCCAGTACTTC. It codes for CASSPQAGRGETQYF.

The chain links TRBV2 to TRBJ2-6; no reliable D call. The V gene's germline CDR1 is SNHLY and CDR2 FYNNEI. V was pared by 2 bases and J by 0 bases, with 5 bases between. CDR3 size: 15 residues. The CDR3 loop is CASSERVSGANVLTF. The CDR3 DNA sequence: TGTGCCAGCAGTGAACGGGTCTCTGGGGCCAACGTCCTGACTTTC.

This chain links TRBV6-5 with TRBJ2-7; tentatively, D is TRBD1 (6 bases). Per germline, CDR1 MNHEY and CDR2 SVGAGI. CDR3 length: 13 residues. V gave up 8 bases and J gave up 0 bases, with 11 bases separating them. The CDR3 nucleotides are TGTGCCAGCTTAAGGACAGACTCCTACGAGCAGTACTTC. Translated, it gives CASLRTDSYEQYF.

The V gene is TRBV10-3, the J gene TRBJ1-2; 7 bases map to TRBD1. Trimming took 3 bases from V and 0 from J; bases not matched to a gene: 4. Per the germline V gene, CDR1 is ENHRY and CDR2 is SYGVKD. This CDR3 spans 15 amino acids. The CDR3 here is CAISDSGTANYGYTF. For the CDR3, the DNA is TGTGCCATCAGTGATTCCGGGACAGCTAACTATGGCTACACCTTC.

V is TRBV5-1 and J is TRBJ2-5; 8 bases fit TRBD1. CDR3 length equals 16 residues. Germline CDR1 is SGHRS and CDR2 is YFSETQ. V lost 0 bases to trimming and J lost 2 bases; unmatched junction nucleotides: 6. In DNA, the CDR3 is TGCGCCAGCAGCTTGGGGTTACAGGGGGTACAAGAGACCCAGTACTTC. It specifies CASSLGLQGVQETQYF.

This clone was found once. The rearrangement joins TRBV6-1 to TRBJ1-2, with D uncertain. V lost 0 bases and J 0 bases, leaving 5 bases between the germline ends. The CDR3 runs to 14 residues. Germline V lookup: CDR1 MNHNS, CDR2 SASEGT. CDR3 amino acids: CASSEARANYGYTF. The DNA for the CDR3 is TGTGCCAGCAGTGAAGCCAGAGCTAACTATGGCTACACCTTC.

In its sample, this clone was seen a few times. The chain is built from TRBV12-3 or TRBV12-4 and TRBJ1-5; D is uncertain. CDR3 length: 12 residues. Trimming took 4 bases from V and 6 from J, leaving 7 bases between them. This chain's CDR3 is CASSYGSQPQHF. In nucleotides, the CDR3 is TGTGCCAGCAGTTACGGGAGTCAGCCCCAGCATTTT.

This sequence joins TRBV30 and TRBJ2-6; a weak D match, TRBD1 (5 bases). This CDR3 contains 16 residues. Looked up from germline, CDR1 is GTSNPN and CDR2 is SVGIG (reference sequence). With 2 bases removed from V and 0 bases from J, the gap between germline ends came to 11 bases. CDR3 region: CAWSRKDTSGANVLTF. CDR3 DNA sequence: TGTGCCTGGAGTAGGAAGGACACCTCTGGGGCCAACGTCCTGACTTTC. Looking up the rest from reference TRBV30 and TRBJ2-6 gives the full variable domain: SQTIHQWPATLVQPVGSPLSLECTVEGTSNPNLYWYRQAAGRGLQLLFYSVGIGQISSEVPQNLSASRPQDRQFILSSKKLLLSDSGFYLCAWSRKDTSGANVLTFGAGSRLTVL.

The chain is built from TRBV6-5 and TRBJ2-7; 7 nucleotides match TRBD1. The germline V gene encodes CDR1 MNHEY and CDR2 SVGAGI. Germline trimming cut 4 bases from V and 6 bases from J; bases unmatched to any gene: 6. This CDR3 is built from 13 residues. CDR3 DNA: TGTGCCAGCAGTTTGACAGGGCCCTCCGAGCAGTACTTC. Its protein product is CASSLTGPSEQYF.

The V call is TRBV5-1, the J call TRBJ2-7, with TRBD2 as a possible D gene (5 bases). V shed 0 bases and J shed 5 bases, with 12 bases lying between them. The CDR3 has 14 amino acids. CDR1 is SGHRS and CDR2 is YFSETQ in the germline V gene. The CDR3: CASSLDGVGDEQYF. The CDR3, as DNA: TGCGCCAGCAGCTTGGATGGGGTCGGGGACGAGCAGTACTTC.

Only a few counts were recorded for this clone. V is TRBV19 and J is TRBJ2-2; D gene uncertain. This CDR3 has 14 amino acids. CDR1 and CDR2 from the germline V gene are LNHDA and SQIVND (reference sequence). Trimming took off 6 bases at V and 1 base at J, with 9 bases between the two ends. CDR3 DNA: TGTGCCAGTAGCGTACTGGTGAACACCGGGGAGCTGTTTTTT. Translation: CASSVLVNTGELFF. Full variable domain (missing parts from reference TRBV19 and TRBJ2-2): DGGITQSPKYLFRKEGQNVTLSCEQNLNHDAMYWYRQDPGQGLRLIYYSQIVNDFQKGDIAEGYSVSREKKESFPLTVTSAQKNPTAFYLCASSVLVNTGELFFGEGSRLTVL.